This is a list of T cell receptor beta chains from one sample in a study of CD8 T cells in ankylosing spondylitis. Each CDR3 protein gets one entry after TCRdb re-called the 5' RACE reads with MiXCR. The profile covers around 490,000 distinct CDR3 sequences, with over 4% appearing a single time and under 4.5% taken by the ten largest. The specimen sequenced was blood, either unsorted or a sorted T cell fraction (not recorded which). Receptors originate from a male donor with ankylosing spondylitis. Both conserved end residues are part of each CDR3. D genes are given only for firm matches. Only part of the rows carry a size: once, few, many, or a class if the clone is expanded.

cdr3_length	d_call	v_call	clone_size	j_call	cdr3_nt	cdr3_aa
14	NA	TRBV20-1	many	TRBJ1-1	TGCAGTGCTAGGGATTGGACGGTGAACACTGAAGCTTTCTTT	CSARDWTVNTEAFF
13	TRBD1	TRBV6-2/TRBV6-3	NA	TRBJ1-2	TGTGCCAGCAGCTGGGGGACAGAGTATGGCTACACCTTC	CASSWGTEYGYTF
14	TRBD2	TRBV5-1	many	TRBJ2-3	TGCGCCAGCACCCCCGGGGGGGTGAAAGATACGCAGTATTTT	CASTPGGVKDTQYF
15	NA	TRBV5-1	NA	TRBJ1-4	TGCGCCAGCAGCTTGCTCGGGGGGAGTAATGAAAAACTGTTTTTT	CASSLLGGSNEKLFF
15	NA	TRBV28	NA	TRBJ2-7	TGTGCCAGCAGTTTATTCGACAGCAACCCCTACGAGCAGTACTTC	CASSLFDSNPYEQYF
15	TRBD1	TRBV28	many	TRBJ1-2	TGTGCCAGCAGCACCCTCGGAGGGGGCGGCTATGGCTACACCTTC	CASSTLGGGGYGYTF
12	NA	TRBV4-2	many	TRBJ1-6	TGTGCCAGCTCTTCGATGAACTCACCCCTCCACTTT	CASSSMNSPLHF
14	TRBD2	TRBV5-1	many	TRBJ2-3	TGCGCCAGCAGCTCGGGGACTATTACAGATACGCAGTATTTT	CASSSGTITDTQYF
16	NA	TRBV7-6	few	TRBJ2-7	TGTGCCAGCAGCCCGATTGGCGGGTCAGTAACCTACGAGCAGTACTTC	CASSPIGGSVTYEQYF
16	TRBD1	TRBV24-1	many	TRBJ2-1	TGTGCCACCAGTGATTCGACAGGGGCCTCCTACAATGAGCAGTTCTTC	CATSDSTGASYNEQFF
14	TRBD1	TRBV9	many	TRBJ1-1	TGTGCCAGCAGCCGCCGGGACAGGGGAAATGTTGCTTTCTTT	CASSRRDRGNVAFF
11	TRBD1	TRBV2	NA	TRBJ2-7	TGTGCCAGCAGTGGGGACAGCAGTCGGTACTTC	CASSGDSSRYF
15	NA	TRBV20-1	many	TRBJ1-6	TGCAGTGCTAAAGGTCGGAGCTCCTATAATTCACCCCTCCACTTT	CSAKGRSSYNSPLHF
16	TRBD1	TRBV6-5	many	TRBJ2-7	TGTGCCAGCAGTTACTCACGGACAGGGGCCTCCTACGAGCAGTACTTC	CASSYSRTGASYEQYF
14	NA	TRBV5-1	many	TRBJ2-2	TGCGCCAGCAGCTCGTTTCAGGGAACCGGGGAGCTGTTTTTT	CASSSFQGTGELFF
14	NA	TRBV5-1	NA	TRBJ1-6	TGCGCCAGCAGCCACGGGACTATTCGATCACCCCTCCACTTT	CASSHGTIRSPLHF
18	NA	TRBV14	few	TRBJ2-6	TGTGCCAGCAGCCAAGGGGGAGAACATCGGAGCGGGGCCAACGTCCTGACTTTC	CASSQGGEHRSGANVLTF
15	NA	TRBV5-1	many	TRBJ1-2	TGCGCCAGCAGCTTCTCAGGGGCCGCGGGCTATGGCTACACCTTC	CASSFSGAAGYGYTF
15	TRBD1	TRBV5-1	few	TRBJ1-4	TGCGCCAGCAAGGCAGGGGGAACCCCTAATGAAAAACTGTTTTTT	CASKAGGTPNEKLFF
15	TRBD2	TRBV4-1	NA	TRBJ2-7	TGCGCCAGCAGCCTAAGTAGCGGGAGTCCCTACGAGCAGTACTTC	CASSLSSGSPYEQYF
15	NA	TRBV12-3/TRBV12-4	many	TRBJ2-2	TGTGCCAGCAGGTCCCACGAATCGAACACCGGGGAGCTGTTTTTT	CASRSHESNTGELFF
15	TRBD2	TRBV20-1	many	TRBJ2-3	TGCAGTCCTCTACCCGGGGGGGTGCAGACAGATACGCAGTATTTT	CSPLPGGVQTDTQYF
14	NA	TRBV20-1	many	TRBJ2-7	TGCAGTGCCGTGCCGGGACATACCTTTAACGAGCAGTACTTC	CSAVPGHTFNEQYF
12	TRBD1	TRBV20-1	few	TRBJ1-1	TGCAGTGTAACAGGGGGCTGGACTGAAGCTTTCTTT	CSVTGGWTEAFF
15	NA	TRBV28	many	TRBJ2-7	TGTGCCAGCAGTGCCCTGTTGCCTCGTTCCTACGAGCAGTACTTC	CASSALLPRSYEQYF
15	NA	TRBV12-3/TRBV12-4	many	TRBJ1-5	TGTGCCAGCAGTCGGGGCGACGTTAGCAATCAGCCCCAGCATTTT	CASSRGDVSNQPQHF
14	NA	TRBV20-1	few	TRBJ2-1	TGCAGTGCCTCGGGAGCCCTCTCCTACAATGAGCAGTTCTTC	CSASGALSYNEQFF
19	NA	TRBV7-6	NA	TRBJ2-6	TGTGCCAGCAGCCCCCGTTACGCCGGGATCGCGTCTGGGGCCAACGTCCTGACTTTC	CASSPRYAGIASGANVLTF
19	NA	TRBV11-1	many	TRBJ2-7	TGTGCCAGCAGCTTATGGCAGGGAGGATGGTATCGGGAAGTCCACGAGCAGTACTTC	CASSLWQGGWYREVHEQYF
18	NA	TRBV3-1	few	TRBJ1-3	TGTGCCAGCAGCCAAGGATCTCTTGGCGGATTTCTTGGAAACACCATATATTTT	CASSQGSLGGFLGNTIYF
15	NA	TRBV5-1	many	TRBJ2-2	TGCGCCAGCAGCTTGGGACGGACGAACACCGGGGAGCTGTTTTTT	CASSLGRTNTGELFF
16	NA	TRBV5-4	many	TRBJ2-1	TGTGCCAGCAGCTTGGGGCTAGCTAAACGATACAATGAGCAGTTCTTC	CASSLGLAKRYNEQFF
12	NA	TRBV28	many	TRBJ1-4	TGTGCCAGCAGGGCCCGGGGTGAAAAACTGTTTTTT	CASRARGEKLFF
15	NA	TRBV5-1	many	TRBJ1-1	TGCGCCAGCAGCTTGGCTCCGACAGCAAACACTGAAGCTTTCTTT	CASSLAPTANTEAFF
15	NA	TRBV7-8	many	TRBJ1-2	TGTGCCAGCAGCCCCGGGGGGCGAACTAACTATGGCTACACCTTC	CASSPGGRTNYGYTF
14	NA	TRBV12-3/TRBV12-4	many	TRBJ2-7	TGTGCCAGCAGTTTAGGACAGGACATCTACGAGCAGTACTTC	CASSLGQDIYEQYF
16	TRBD1	TRBV4-1	NA	TRBJ2-6	TGCGCCAGCAGCCAGCCCTCCGGGACAGAGGCCAACGTCCTGACTTTC	CASSQPSGTEANVLTF
15	NA	TRBV4-2	many	TRBJ2-7	TGTGCCAGCAGCCAAGCTGCTAGCGTTTCCTACGAGCAGTACTTC	CASSQAASVSYEQYF
14	NA	TRBV27	NA	TRBJ1-6	TGTGCCAGCAGTTTAATGGGCTGGGGTTCACCCCTCCACTTT	CASSLMGWGSPLHF
14	NA	TRBV5-5	many	TRBJ1-2	TGTGCCAGCAGCTCCGCCTCTGGGAGCTATGGCTACACCTTC	CASSSASGSYGYTF
15	NA	TRBV4-3	many	TRBJ2-1	TGCGCCAGCAGCCAAGGCAGCGCCTCCTACAATGAGCAGTTCTTC	CASSQGSASYNEQFF
14	NA	TRBV20-1	many	TRBJ2-6	TGCAGTGCTATTCGTCGGGGTGGGGCCAACGTCCTGACTTTC	CSAIRRGGANVLTF
15	TRBD1	TRBV7-2	many	TRBJ2-7	TGTGCCAGCAGCACAGGGGGGACAGTGGATCGGGAGCAGTACTTC	CASSTGGTVDREQYF
13	NA	TRBV29-1	few	TRBJ2-7	TGCAGCGTTGGGGCAGGGTGGGGGTACGAGCAGTACTTC	CSVGAGWGYEQYF
11	NA	TRBV2	few	TRBJ1-1	TGTGCCAGCAGTGAGCAGGGGCCAGCTTTCTTT	CASSEQGPAFF
14	TRBD1	TRBV30	many	TRBJ2-7	TGTGCCTGGAGCCGGGACAGTATTTCCTACGAGCAGTACTTC	CAWSRDSISYEQYF